This T cell receptor (beta chain) came from a study of somatic mutations in cytotoxic T cells in rheumatoid arthritis. Trimming took 4 bases from V and 4 from J, leaving 16 bases between them. CDR3 length equals 15 residues. Germline-derived CDR1 and CDR2 are MNHEY and SMNVEV (reference sequence). Profiling relied on immunoSEQ multiplex PCR, and the TCRdb table lists in-frame clones only, not all of them. The sample carries about 6,900 clones, 74% recorded once. Comment on this clone: Its target is unknown.

Study-level results: The largest CD8+ clone made up over 20% of CD8+ cells in about an eighth of the roughly 65 patients.

V and J are TRBV27 and TRBJ1-1; D is perhaps TRBD1 (6 bases). The sample comprised CD8+ T cells sorted from blood. The TCR was taken from an adult with rheumatoid arthritis. CDR3: CASSSGQFQLTEAFF. The CDR3 coding sequence is TGTGCCAGCAGTTCCGGACAGTTCCAACTCACTGAAGCTTTCTTT.